This TCR beta chain was captured in a study of shared clonotypes between healthy human individuals. Study outcomes and limitations: Approximately 5.4% of naive CD4 clonotypes were common to a handful of donors. Generation probability values for non-shared clonotypes were lower than those for clonotypes shared by all four donors.

Deep level was the assay's run setting. Methods used by the authors: Sequence data from immunoSEQ were junction-only and lacked quality scores; consequently, filtering differed. Profiled with immunoSEQ multiplex PCR; TCRdb holds only in-frame clones, not every one. The D gene and trimming were derived from the DNA, and the V and J assignments and clone size from that table. There are about 2 million clones in the sample; over 85% occur only once, and more than 0.1% lies in the top ten. The CDR3 sequence is 14 residues long. V was cut by 2 bases and J by 5 bases, with 9 bases left in between. The germline CDR1 and CDR2 sequences are SNHLY and FYNNEI. As concerns this clone: The target antigen is unknown.

This clonotype was sampled from a man aged 18 to 30 in good health. The chain employs TRBV2 and TRBJ2-2, with D perhaps matching TRBD1 (6 bases). Input material: naive CD4+ T cells sorted from blood. Subset specified: CD45RA+ positively selected. The CDR3 coding sequence is TGTGCCAGCAGTGAACTAAGGGGGACCGGGGAGCTGTTTTTT. It codes for CASSELRGTGELFF.